This passage covers 18 T cell receptor beta chains from one sample sequenced in a study of beta chain features in type 1 diabetes. Expressed TCRB transcripts were sequenced because the entire RNA isolate underwent reverse transcription. Clones were sequenced by immunoSEQ multiplex PCR, and TCRdb holds only the in-frame ones, with some missing. Of 390,000 or so clones listed, around 13% were seen once; the top ten hold around 0.035%. Sequenced input: naive CD4+ T cells from blood. Receptors originate from a man aged 30 to 39 in good health.

The chain uses TRBV10-3 and TRBJ2-2, with 12 bases identical to TRBD2. V gave up 6 bases and J gave up 4 bases; unmatched junction bases: 3. Looked up from germline, CDR1 is ENHRY and CDR2 is SYGVKD. This CDR3 contains 15 residues. The DNA of the CDR3 is TGTGCCATCAGGTGGACTAGCGGGGTCACCGGGGAGCTGTTTTTT. Amino acids: CAIRWTSGVTGELFF.

J is TRBJ1-6 and V is TRBV4-1; D call uncertain. This CDR3 has 12 amino acids. Deletions cut 1 base from V and 10 bases from J, with 5 bases between. Germline V CDR1 and CDR2: MGHRA, YSYEKL. This chain's CDR3 is CASSQVRSPLHF. In DNA, the CDR3 is TGCGCCAGCAGCCAAGTAAGATCACCCCTCCACTTT.

This clone was seen a handful of times. The chain recombines TRBV19 with TRBJ2-7; D unclear. Deletions cut 4 bases from V and 6 bases from J, with 13 bases between. CDR3 length equals 13 residues. In germline, CDR1 is LNHDA, CDR2 SQIVND (reference sequence). CDR3 loop: CASSTGPSGEQYV. The CDR3 nucleotides are TGTGCCAGTAGTACGGGCCCCTCTGGCGAGCAGTACGTC.

The chain has TRBV30 and TRBJ1-5; D might be TRBD1 (5 bases). V was shortened by 2 bases and J by 5 bases, with 10 bases between the two germline ends. Per the germline V gene, CDR1 is GTSNPN and CDR2 is SVGIG (reference sequence). The CDR3 is 13 amino acids. CDR3 region: CAWSSRVDQPQHF. CDR3 nucleotide sequence: TGTGCCTGGAGTAGCAGGGTGGATCAGCCCCAGCATTTT.

This clone has only a few counts. This rearrangement joins TRBV2 to TRBJ2-6; maybe TRBD1 (6 bases). The CDR3 runs to 15 residues. V was trimmed by 3 bases and J by 8 bases, leaving 14 bases between them. The germline gives CDR1 SNHLY, CDR2 FYNNEI. CDR3 sequence reads: CASSDLGQGTNVLTF. The CDR3 region has the DNA TGTGCCAGCAGTGACTTGGGGCAGGGGACCAACGTCCTGACTTTC.

This clone came up a few times. The rearrangement uses TRBV10-3 and TRBJ1-2; 7 bases fit TRBD1. CDR3 length equals 15 residues. The germline V gene encodes CDR1 ENHRY and CDR2 SYGVKD. After removal of 0 bases from V and 8 bases from J, the junction contained 9 bases not matched to a gene. The CDR3 here is CAISESPGRGRGYTF. CDR3 in DNA: TGTGCCATCAGTGAGTCTCCGGGTAGGGGGCGAGGCTACACCTTC.

This sequence joins TRBV5-6 and TRBJ2-4; TRBD2 is a possible D gene (5 bases). With 10 bases removed from V and 4 bases from J, the gap between germline ends came to 15 bases. This CDR3 has 13 amino acids. The germline V gene encodes CDR1 SGHDT and CDR2 YYEEEE. CDR3 sequence reads: CAREGTKKNIQYF. The CDR3 DNA is TGTGCCCGCGAGGGAACCAAAAAAAACATTCAGTACTTC.

V and J are TRBV14 and TRBJ2-4, with 13 bases identical to TRBD2. This CDR3 comprises 16 residues. The J segment lost 6 bases and the V segment lost 4 bases, leaving 6 bases of the junction unmatched. Germline V gene sequence: CDR1 SGHDN, CDR2 FVKESK. CDR3 residues: CASSRGTSGTGNIQYF. The CDR3 coding sequence is TGTGCCAGCAGCCGCGGGACTAGCGGGACGGGAAACATTCAGTACTTC.

V gene TRBV13 combines with J gene TRBJ2-1; D unresolved. The V and J ends lost 5 bases and 0 bases respectively, with 17 bases between them. The CDR3 extends over 17 amino acids. CDR1 and CDR2 (germline): PRHDT, FYEKMQ (reference sequence). CDR3 DNA sequence: TGTGCCAGCAGCCTTCCTTCGGGCCGAAGCTCCTACAATGAGCAGTTCTTC. Amino acids: CASSLPSGRSSYNEQFF. Filled out from reference TRBV13 and TRBJ2-1, the complete variable domain reads AAGVIQSPRHLIKEKRETATLKCYPIPRHDTVYWYQQGPGQDPQFLISFYEKMQSDKGSIPDRFSAQQFSDYHSELNMSSLELGDSALYFCASSLPSGRSSYNEQFFGPGTRLTVL.

This chain uses TRBV10-1 with TRBJ2-7; D tentatively fits TRBD1 or TRBD2 (6 bases each). CDR3 length: 13 residues. The ends were cut back, 7 bases at V and 10 bases at J, with 20 bases in the middle. Germline V gene lookup returns CDR1 WNHNN and CDR2 SYGVQD (reference sequence). The CDR3 region is CASTPDRVGRQYF. The CDR3 nucleotides are TGCGCCAGCACGCCGGACAGAGTCGGGAGACAGTACTTC.

This clone was detected only a few times. This chain links TRBV7-2 with TRBJ2-3; TRBD2 matches 9 bases. CDR1 is SGHTA, CDR2 FQGNSA, per germline. The CDR3 contains 17 residues. The V segment lost 1 base and the J segment 6 bases; nucleotides outside the gene matches: 11. The CDR3 is CASSLVLAGPGSDTQYF. The CDR3 DNA is TGTGCCAGCAGCTTAGTACTAGCGGGTCCCGGGAGCGATACGCAGTATTTT.

In its sample, this clone was seen a few times. The chain joins TRBV18 to TRBJ2-6; tentative D call: TRBD1 (6 bases). The V end lost 8 bases, the J end lost 2 bases, and 19 bases lay between the germline ends. Germline V gives CDR1 KGHSH, CDR2 LQKENI. This CDR3 has 17 amino acids. CDR3 sequence (DNA): TGTGCCAGCCTAACCTCCTCTTCAGGGGCTGGGGCCAACGTCCTGACTTTC. Amino acid sequence: CASLTSSSGAGANVLTF.

This clone appeared a few times. The rearrangement uses TRBV27 and TRBJ2-5, with 7 bases identical to TRBD2. Trimming cost V 8 bases and J 4 bases; bases outside gene matches: 7. This CDR3 has 13 amino acids. The germline V gene encodes CDR1 MNHEY and CDR2 SMNVEV (reference sequence). The CDR3 spells CASFAGVGETQYF. The CDR3, as DNA: TGTGCCAGCTTTGCGGGAGTAGGAGAGACCCAGTACTTC.

The gene calls are TRBV5-6 and TRBJ1-2; 7 nucleotides line up with TRBD1. Germline-derived CDR1 and CDR2 are SGHDT and YYEEEE. J lost 5 bases, V lost 5 bases, and 12 bases had no gene match. The length of the CDR3 is 15 residues. CDR3 in DNA: TGTGCCAGCAGATATGACAGGGATAGTAGGTATGGCTACACCTTC. It translates to CASRYDRDSRYGYTF.

This clone was picked up a small number of times. The chain carries TRBV7-9 and TRBJ2-3; D tentatively fits TRBD1 or TRBD2 (5 bases each). Germline V gene data show CDR1 as SEHNR and CDR2 as FQNEAQ (reference sequence). Trimming took off 1 base at V and 0 bases at J, with 11 bases between the two ends. This CDR3 comprises 16 residues. The CDR3 is CASSLDWGRSTDTQYF. The CDR3 DNA follows: TGTGCCAGCAGCTTAGATTGGGGACGGAGCACAGATACGCAGTATTTT.

CDR3 bases: TGTGCCAGTAGTATTGACAGCTCTGGGGCCAACGTCCTGACTTTC. It is translated as CASSIDSSGANVLTF. The chain is built from TRBV19 and TRBJ2-6, with D possibly matching TRBD1 (5 bases). Germline V gene data show CDR1 as LNHDA and CDR2 as SQIVND (reference sequence). V shed 3 bases and J shed 0 bases, with 6 bases lying between them. The CDR3 is 15 residues long. The whole variable domain, remainder taken from reference TRBV19 and TRBJ2-6, is DGGITQSPKYLFRKEGQNVTLSCEQNLNHDAMYWYRQDPGQGLRLIYYSQIVNDFQKGDIAEGYSVSREKKESFPLTVTSAQKNPTAFYLCASSIDSSGANVLTFGAGSRLTVL.

This clone has just a few counts. The genes are TRBV14 and TRBJ2-2; the D is unclear. V lost 2 bases and J 3 bases, leaving 13 bases between the germline ends. The CDR3 covers 16 residues. Germline CDR1 and CDR2: SGHDN and FVKESK. The CDR3 bases are TGTGCCAGCAGCCAAACCTCGGGCAGTTACACCGGGGAGCTGTTTTTT. Encoded protein: CASSQTSGSYTGELFF. Supplemented by reference TRBV14 and TRBJ2-2, the full variable domain reads EAGVTQFPSHSVIEKGQTVTLRCDPISGHDNLYWYRRVMGKEIKFLLHFVKESKQDESGMPNNRFLAERTGGTYSTLKVQPAELEDSGVYFCASSQTSGSYTGELFFGEGSRLTVL.

As DNA, the CDR3 is TGTGCCAGCATGGGGCGGGACAACAGTACCGGGGAGCTGTTTTTT. Protein: CASMGRDNSTGELFF. This chain uses TRBV28 with TRBJ2-2; D may correspond to TRBD1 or TRBD2 (6 bases each). The CDR3 runs to 15 residues. The germline V and J ends were trimmed by 7 bases and 5 bases, with 17 bases remaining between them. CDR1 is MDHEN, CDR2 SYDVKM, per germline.